Below, 27 T cell receptor beta chains from the same sample are listed, as sequenced in a study of blood T cell repertoires in COVID-19. Produced via immunoSEQ multiplex PCR; TCRdb's table is partial and in-frame only. The repertoire consists of under 250,000 clones, with approximately 84% occurring once and the leading ten covering 4%. Sequencing was performed on peripheral blood. All receptors come from a man aged 45-65 years with acute or convalescent COVID-19.

V gene TRBV5-8 combines with J gene TRBJ2-1, with a possible D match to TRBD2 (6 bases). The germline CDR1 and CDR2 sequences are SGHTS and YDEGEE. This CDR3 is built from 16 residues. V was pared by 5 bases and J by 1 base, with 16 bases between. The CDR3 protein is CASRPLVGGSYNEQFF. The DNA for the CDR3 is TGTGCCAGCAGGCCCCTGGTAGGAGGGTCCTACAATGAGCAGTTCTTC.

The V and J genes are TRBV6-5 and TRBJ2-1; 8 bases map to TRBD2. Losses at the gene ends were 7 bases for V and 7 bases for J; bases not matched to a gene: 9. This CDR3 is built from 14 residues. Germline CDR1 MNHEY, CDR2 SVGAGI. CDR3 DNA: TGTGCCAGCAAGGTCCGGGGGGGCGGAAATGAGCAGTTCTTC. This translates into CASKVRGGGNEQFF.

The J gene is TRBJ2-5, the V gene TRBV12-5, with 7 nucleotides matching TRBD1. V shed 0 bases, J shed 4 bases, and the junction held 11 bases outside the gene matches. The CDR3 is made up of 17 amino acids. The germline V gene has CDR1 LGHNT and CDR2 FRNRAP. CDR3 sequence: CASGLVLNRGVVETQYF. The CDR3 nucleotides read TGTGCTAGTGGTTTGGTACTGAACAGGGGAGTGGTAGAGACCCAGTACTTC.

The DNA for the CDR3 is TGTGCGTTAGGGGTAGGGACCTACAATGAGCAGTTCTTC. Protein product: CALGVGTYNEQFF. V usage is TRBV19 and J usage is TRBJ2-1, with D perhaps TRBD1 (5 bases). The germline V gene encodes CDR1 LNHDA and CDR2 SQIVND (reference sequence). The CDR3 runs to 13 residues.

V usage is TRBV12-3 or TRBV12-4 and J usage is TRBJ2-1, with D tentatively TRBD1 (5 bases). V lost 10 bases to trimming and J lost 9 bases, with 13 bases between them. This CDR3 contains 11 residues. CDR3 in amino acids: CATLIQGEQFF. CDR3 bases: TGTGCCACTCTTATTCAGGGTGAGCAGTTCTTC.

The chain is built from TRBV28 and TRBJ1-1; the D gene is possibly TRBD1 (5 bases). CDR3 length: 13 residues. CDR1 and CDR2 from the germline V gene are MDHEN and SYDVKM. V was pared by 6 bases and J by 3 bases, with 11 bases between. The CDR3 DNA is TGTGCCAGCAGGGCTGACAGCTACACTGAAGCTTTCTTT. Its translation: CASRADSYTEAFF.

V gene TRBV21-1 combines with J gene TRBJ1-4; the table gives TRBD1 as D, unverified against the DNA. TRBV21-1 is a pseudogene locus. The CDR3 covers 14 residues. The CDR3 region has the DNA TGTGCCAGCAGCAAACAGGGGCCCCCCGAAAAACTGTTTTTT. As protein: CASSKQGPPEKLFF.

This clone was seen just once. This CDR3 reads CSVKQGVNSPLHF. DNA of the CDR3: TGCAGCGTTAAACAGGGCGTAAATTCACCCCTCCACTTT. The chain combines TRBV29-1 with TRBJ1-6; D possibly corresponds to TRBD1 (6 bases). CDR1 is SQVTM and CDR2 is ANQGSEA in the germline V gene. This CDR3 has 13 amino acids. Trimming shortened V by 5 bases and J by 7 bases, and 12 bases separated the two germline ends.

V usage is TRBV12-5 and J usage is TRBJ2-3; 10 positions match TRBD2. V lost 4 bases, J lost 1 base, and 11 bases stayed unmatched. The germline CDR1 and CDR2 sequences are LGHNT and FRNRAP. The length of the CDR3 is 18 residues. This CDR3 is CASGYRLAGSKGTDTQYF. The CDR3 region has the DNA TGTGCTAGTGGTTACAGACTAGCGGGTTCAAAGGGCACAGATACGCAGTATTTT.

Points on this clone: The junction and the germline gene differ at one end; a read error may be behind it. The chain links TRBV7-7 to TRBJ2-7; TRBD1 might be the D (6 bases). The germline gives CDR1 SSHAT, CDR2 FNYEAQ (reference sequence). The CDR3 spans 14 residues. DNA for the CDR3: TGTGCTAGCAGCTTAGGGCCGGACAGCTACGAGCAGTACTTC. This encodes CASSLGPDSYEQYF.

DNA of the CDR3: TGCGCCAGCAGCCCTCAGGGGCCTAATTCACCCCTCCACTTT. Translation gives CASSPQGPNSPLHF. The chain carries TRBV5-1 and TRBJ1-6; D perhaps matches TRBD1 (6 bases). This CDR3 region has 14 residues. V lost 4 bases and J 6 bases, leaving 11 bases between the germline ends. Germline CDR1 is SGHRS and CDR2 is YFSETQ. The variable domain in full, with the rest retrieved from reference TRBV5-1 and TRBJ1-6, is KAGVTQTPRYLIKTRGQQVTLSCSPISGHRSVSWYQQTPGQGLQFLFEYFSETQRNKGNFPGRFSGRQFSNSRSEMNVSTLELGDSALYLCASSPQGPNSPLHFGNGTRLTVT.

The chain uses TRBV12-5 and TRBJ2-7, with TRBD2 identical over 8 bases. V was pared by 5 bases and J by 2 bases, with 2 bases of the junction left unmatched. Germline V CDR1 and CDR2: LGHNT, FRNRAP. This CDR3 is built from 13 residues. CDR3 nucleotide sequence: TGTGCTAGTGGTAGCGGGAGCACCTACGAGCAGTACTTC. Its translation is CASGSGSTYEQYF.

The chain combines TRBV20-1 with TRBJ1-2; D unresolved. This CDR3 is 10 amino acids long. Germline loops: CDR1 DFQATT, CDR2 SNEGSKA (reference sequence). Trimming stripped 5 bases from V and 7 bases from J, with 8 bases between. For the CDR3, the DNA is TGCAGTGCTCCTAAATTTGGCTACACCTTC. This encodes CSAPKFGYTF.

The chain recombines TRBV5-4 with TRBJ2-7, with 7 bases lining up with TRBD2. This CDR3 comprises 11 residues. The V segment lost 4 bases and the J segment 7 bases; nucleotides outside the gene matches: 2. The germline V gene encodes CDR1 SGHNT and CDR2 YYREEE (reference sequence). The CDR3 loop reads CASSQLAEQYF. The CDR3 nucleotides read TGTGCCAGCAGCCAACTAGCGGAGCAGTACTTC.

This clone showed up just once. The chain carries TRBV5-4 and TRBJ2-7; 11 nucleotides line up with TRBD1. V was clipped by 0 bases and J by 6 bases; unmatched bases: 8. CDR1 is SGHNT and CDR2 is YYREEE in the germline V gene (reference sequence). There are 16 residues in the CDR3. CDR3 amino acids: CASSLGSTGTGGEQYF. The CDR3 DNA sequence: TGTGCCAGCAGCTTGGGCTCGACCGGGACAGGGGGCGAGCAGTACTTC.

This rearrangement joins TRBV5-1 to TRBJ1-3; 7 bases are a match to TRBD1. V gave up 0 bases and J gave up 2 bases; unmatched junction bases: 8. This CDR3 is built from 17 residues. Germline CDR1 is SGHRS and CDR2 is YFSETQ. The CDR3 bases are TGCGCCAGCAGCTTGGGGACAGGAGTGCTGGCTGGAAACACCATATATTTT. Its translation: CASSLGTGVLAGNTIYF.

The chain combines TRBV28 with TRBJ2-7; D is perhaps TRBD1 (7 bases). Germline V CDR1 and CDR2: MDHEN, SYDVKM. The CDR3 is 12 amino acids. V shed 7 bases and J shed 7 bases, with 14 bases lying between them. The DNA of the CDR3 is TGTGCCAGCACCGCAGGGGGGTGGGAGCAGTACTTC. Translating gives CASTAGGWEQYF.

This clone appeared a single time. V and J are TRBV28 and TRBJ2-7, with 7 bases lining up with TRBD1. Trimming took 8 bases from V and 1 from J; bases not matched to a gene: 8. Germline V gene lookup returns CDR1 MDHEN and CDR2 SYDVKM. The CDR3 is 14 residues long. The CDR3 region has the DNA TGTGCCAGCTCCGGGACAGACCTATCCTACGAGCAGTACTTC. The encoded protein is CASSGTDLSYEQYF.

The V and J genes are TRBV2 and TRBJ1-2, with TRBD1 identical over 7 bases. V shed 8 bases, J shed 2 bases, and the junction held 11 bases outside the gene matches. The germline gives CDR1 SNHLY, CDR2 FYNNEI. This CDR3 is 15 amino acids long. CDR3 coding DNA: TGTGCCAGCCCCCCTAGGGACAGCTTAAACTATGGCTACACCTTC. This codes for CASPPRDSLNYGYTF.

This clone has a handful of counts. V is TRBV6-4 and J is TRBJ2-7; TRBD2 aligns across 9 bases. Germline assignment: CDR1 MRHNA and CDR2 SNTAGT. This CDR3 spans 15 amino acids. Trimming at V came to 6 bases and at J to 0 bases, leaving 6 bases not matched to a gene. The CDR3 nucleotides are TGTGCCAGCAGGGGCCTAGCGGGACTCTCCTACGAGCAGTACTTC. This codes for CASRGLAGLSYEQYF.

This CDR3 reads CASSRRWGQGVVEQYF. The CDR3 nucleotides read TGTGCCAGCAGCCGACGGTGGGGACAGGGGGTAGTTGAGCAGTACTTC. The gene calls are TRBV14 and TRBJ2-7; 11 nucleotides agree with TRBD1. Trimming cost V 4 bases and J 7 bases; bases outside gene matches: 12. The germline gives CDR1 SGHDN, CDR2 FVKESK. The CDR3 has 16 residues.

The chain couples TRBV18 to TRBJ2-2, with unresolved D. V lost 8 bases, J lost 1 base, and 11 bases lay in between. Germline loops: CDR1 KGHSH, CDR2 LQKENI. The CDR3 spans 14 residues. The CDR3 here is CASNPEQNTGELFF. CDR3 DNA sequence: TGTGCCAGCAATCCTGAACAGAACACCGGGGAGCTGTTTTTT.

The chain couples TRBV7-9 to TRBJ2-7; tentatively, D is TRBD1 (6 bases). This CDR3 region has 12 residues. V was shortened by 6 bases and J by 3 bases, with 9 bases between the two germline ends. Looked up from germline, CDR1 is SEHNR and CDR2 is FQNEAQ (reference sequence). The CDR3 DNA is TGTGCCAGCAGAGAGGGGGTCTACGAGCAGTACTTC. As protein: CASREGVYEQYF.

As to this clone: Other DNA variants within this sample encode the same CDR3. The rearrangement links TRBV7-6 to TRBJ1-5; no firm D call. This CDR3 has 15 amino acids. Germline lookup yields CDR1 SGHVS and CDR2 FNYEAQ. Trimming took 1 base from V and 0 from J, leaving 7 bases between them. The CDR3 sequence is CASSLGANSNQPQHF. The CDR3 DNA sequence: TGTGCCAGCAGCTTAGGGGCAAATAGCAATCAGCCCCAGCATTTT.

This clone appeared once. The chain recombines TRBV27 with TRBJ2-7; D might be TRBD2 (6 bases). The CDR3 extends over 14 amino acids. V lost 6 bases and J 2 bases, leaving 14 bases between the germline ends. CDR1 and CDR2 from the germline V gene are MNHEY and SMNVEV (reference sequence). The CDR3 bases are TGTGCCAGCAGCCCGACCGGGAGAGCCTACGAGCAGTACTTC. Its protein product is CASSPTGRAYEQYF.

The chain joins TRBV18 to TRBJ1-2; D is possibly TRBD1 (6 bases). Germline assignment: CDR1 KGHSH and CDR2 LQKENI. The germline V and J ends were trimmed by 6 bases and 2 bases, with 16 bases remaining between them. The CDR3 has 15 residues. The CDR3 loop is CASSRPSTGNYGYTF. The CDR3 region has the DNA TGTGCCAGCTCTCGCCCTTCGACAGGCAACTATGGCTACACCTTC. Supplemented by reference TRBV18 and TRBJ1-2, the full variable domain reads NAGVMQNPRHLVRRRGQEARLRCSPMKGHSHVYWYRQLPEEGLKFMVYLQKENIIDESGMPKERFSAEFPKEGPSILRIQQVVRGDSAAYFCASSRPSTGNYGYTFGSGTRLTVV.

The V gene is TRBV28, the J gene TRBJ1-2; D gene uncertain. Germline V CDR1 and CDR2: MDHEN, SYDVKM. The V gene lost 7 bases and the J gene lost 4 bases, with 16 bases spanning the gap. The CDR3 extends over 14 amino acids. In DNA form, the CDR3 reads TGTGCCAGCAAGAAATCGAGGGCTACCTATGGCTACACCTTC. Translating it yields CASKKSRATYGYTF.